The present TCR beta chain was sequenced within a study of T cell responses to AZD1222 COVID-19 vaccine. The study, taken as a whole, reports: The repertoires were collected only after the peak T cell response. Baseline seropositives among AZD1222 recipients totaled only five to seven. Spike-specific TCR breadth and depth both grew after two AZD1222 doses.

Here immunoSEQ multiplex PCR was the method, and the copy in TCRdb shows in-frame clones only, minus some. This sample has some 95,000 clones, with roughly 85% found just once. On this clone: Its antigen is not known.

CDR3 length: 13 amino acids. Per germline, CDR1 SGHRS and CDR2 YFSETQ. Trimming took off 4 bases at V and 4 bases at J, with 10 bases between the two ends. The receptor comes from an adult in good health. The chain links TRBV5-1 to TRBJ2-3; the D gene could be TRBD1 or TRBD2 (5 bases each). Here the sequenced sample was peripheral blood, taken on day 0 of AZD1222 vaccination. This CDR3 reads CASSTMGADTQYF. In nucleotides, the CDR3 is TGCGCCAGCAGCACGATGGGGGCAGATACGCAGTATTTT.